This passage covers 27 T cell receptor beta chains from one sample sequenced in a study of T cell therapy after organ transplantation. Their antigens remain unidentified. Sequencing used immunoSEQ multiplex PCR; TCRdb keeps in-frame clones, though not all of them. The repertoire includes 40,000 to 60,000 clones, around 93% of them detected once, and 2.5% to 3.5% sits in the top ten. The source was CD8+ T cells from blood, collected before autologous CMV-specific T cell therapy. Receptor source: a human patient who had received a solid organ transplant and had CMV disease.

The gene calls are TRBV30 and TRBJ2-1, with a tentative D call TRBD1 (5 bases). Trimming left V 5 bases short and J 6 bases short, with 11 bases between. The CDR3 has 12 amino acids. Looked up from germline, CDR1 is GTSNPN and CDR2 is SVGIG (reference sequence). CDR3 bases: TGTGCCTGGTCAGGGCTGGGCAATGAGCAGTTCTTC. It translates to CAWSGLGNEQFF.

CDR3 region: CASSLAGMFGDTQYF. CDR3 in DNA: TGTGCCAGTAGTTTGGCAGGTATGTTTGGAGATACGCAGTATTTT. The chain combines TRBV19 with TRBJ2-3; D gene unclear. V was trimmed by 5 bases and J by 5 bases, leaving 17 bases between them. The CDR3 consists of 15 residues. The germline V gene encodes CDR1 LNHDA and CDR2 SQIVND (reference sequence).

The rearrangement uses TRBV15 and TRBJ2-1; TRBD2 is a possible D gene (6 bases). The V and J ends lost 3 bases and 6 bases respectively, with 15 bases between them. This CDR3 has 15 amino acids. Germline V CDR1 and CDR2: LNHNV, YYDKDF (reference sequence). The chain's CDR3 is CATSSSREIFNEQFF. As DNA, the CDR3 is TGTGCCACCAGCAGCAGCCGGGAGATTTTCAATGAGCAGTTCTTC.

This rearrangement joins TRBV9 to TRBJ2-1; D perhaps matches TRBD1 (5 bases). V lost 0 bases to trimming and J lost 0 bases, with 13 bases between them. The germline gives CDR1 SGDLS, CDR2 YYNGEE. This CDR3 contains 17 residues. CDR3 coding DNA: TGTGCCAGCAGCGTAGGCTCAGGGCCTCCCTCCTACAATGAGCAGTTCTTC. Translating it yields CASSVGSGPPSYNEQFF.

The chain recombines TRBV7-6 with TRBJ2-7; no firm D call. V lost 1 base and J 3 bases, leaving 7 bases between the germline ends. Germline loops: CDR1 SGHVS, CDR2 FNYEAQ. This CDR3 spans 13 amino acids. CDR3 in amino acids: CASSLEIGYEQYF. CDR3 DNA: TGTGCCAGCAGCTTAGAAATCGGCTACGAGCAGTACTTC.

The chain couples TRBV7-8 to TRBJ1-1; 10 bases are shared with TRBD1. In germline, CDR1 is SGHVS, CDR2 FQNEAQ. V shed 6 bases, J shed 1 base, and the junction held 5 bases outside the gene matches. The CDR3 extends over 15 amino acids. CDR3 DNA sequence: TGTGCCAGCAGGGCCGGACAGGGGGAGAACACTGAAGCTTTCTTT. It yields the protein CASRAGQGENTEAFF.

V usage is TRBV7-9 and J usage is TRBJ2-1; 8 positions agree with TRBD1. CDR1 and CDR2 from the germline V gene are SEHNR and FQNEAQ (reference sequence). CDR3 length: 12 residues. The junction had 3 bases not matched to a gene; V was cut back by 6 bases and J by 8 bases. The CDR3 DNA sequence: TGTGCCAGCAGGCCGGACAGGGATGAGCAGTTCTTC. This translates into CASRPDRDEQFF.

V gene TRBV2 combines with J gene TRBJ2-7; D may correspond to TRBD1 or TRBD2 (5 bases each). Trimming took off 11 bases at V and 2 bases at J, with 13 bases between the two ends. The CDR3 sequence is 12 residues long. Looked up from germline, CDR1 is SNHLY and CDR2 is FYNNEI. The CDR3 protein is CAARDGTYEQYF. The DNA for the CDR3 is TGTGCCGCCCGGGACGGAACCTACGAGCAGTACTTC.

This chain links TRBV6-5 with TRBJ2-6; D is perhaps TRBD2 (6 bases). Germline CDR1 is MNHEY and CDR2 is SVGAGI. The CDR3 runs to 15 residues. V was shortened by 6 bases and J by 4 bases, with 13 bases between the two germline ends. CDR3 sequence: CASSHGTLGANVLTF. CDR3 nucleotides: TGTGCCAGCAGCCATGGGACTTTGGGGGCCAACGTCCTGACTTTC.

The chain carries TRBV5-1 and TRBJ2-1; D gene ambiguous. CDR3 length equals 12 residues. V was trimmed by 7 bases and J by 7 bases, leaving 12 bases between them. In germline, CDR1 is SGHRS, CDR2 YFSETQ. The CDR3: CASDLPRNEQFF. The CDR3 bases are TGCGCCAGCGACCTACCCCGGAATGAGCAGTTCTTC.

The V call is TRBV29-1, the J call TRBJ1-1; a weak D match, TRBD1 (6 bases). V was trimmed by 7 bases and J by 8 bases, leaving 23 bases between them. The CDR3 spans 14 residues. The germline V gene has CDR1 SQVTM and CDR2 ANQGSEA. In DNA form, the CDR3 reads TGCAGCGCCGAGAGACAGGTCAACGAACTGGAAGCTTTCTTT. Amino acids: CSAERQVNELEAFF. The full variable domain, completed using reference TRBV29-1 and TRBJ1-1, is SAVISQKPSRDICQRGTSLTIQCQVDSQVTMMFWYRQQPGQSLTLIATANQGSEATYESGFVIDKFPISRPNLTFSTLTVSNMSPEDSSIYLCSAERQVNELEAFFGQGTRLTVV.

This clone is a singleton in its sample. This sequence joins TRBV10-2 and TRBJ1-4; D gene ambiguous. Per germline, CDR1 WSHSY and CDR2 SAAADI. The CDR3 loop spans 16 amino acids. Trimming removed 3 bases from V and 0 bases from J, with 11 bases in between. The CDR3 coding sequence is TGCGCCAGCAGTGATCTAGGGAAGTCAACTAATGAAAAACTGTTTTTT. Its protein is CASSDLGKSTNEKLFF.

V usage is TRBV19 and J usage is TRBJ1-2; D is uncertain. V dropped 3 bases and J dropped 8 bases, with 16 bases sitting between them. The CDR3 has 14 residues. Germline V gives CDR1 LNHDA, CDR2 SQIVND (reference sequence). Here the CDR3 reads CASSIPGWSWGYTF. Written as DNA, the CDR3 is TGTGCCAGTAGTATCCCGGGGTGGTCTTGGGGCTACACCTTC. The variable domain in full, with the rest retrieved from reference TRBV19 and TRBJ1-2, is DGGITQSPKYLFRKEGQNVTLSCEQNLNHDAMYWYRQDPGQGLRLIYYSQIVNDFQKGDIAEGYSVSREKKESFPLTVTSAQKNPTAFYLCASSIPGWSWGYTFGSGTRLTVV.

The V gene is TRBV30, the J gene TRBJ2-1; D possibly uses TRBD1 or TRBD2 (6 bases each). The CDR3 extends over 14 amino acids. V gave up 0 bases and J gave up 4 bases, with 10 bases separating them. The germline V gene encodes CDR1 GTSNPN and CDR2 SVGIG (reference sequence). This CDR3 is CAWSVRGTYNEQFF. The DNA for the CDR3 is TGTGCCTGGAGTGTAAGGGGGACTTACAATGAGCAGTTCTTC.

This clone came up once. This chain uses TRBV9 with TRBJ1-1; 10 positions agree with TRBD1. The V and J ends lost 5 bases and 3 bases, in that order; junction bases with no gene match: 7. The CDR3 is 15 residues long. CDR1 SGDLS and CDR2 YYNGEE come from the germline V gene. CDR3 sequence reads: CASSRTGGKDTEAFF. The CDR3 DNA reads as TGTGCCAGCAGTCGGACAGGGGGGAAGGACACTGAAGCTTTCTTT. Full variable domain (remainder filled in from reference TRBV9 and TRBJ1-1): DSGVTQTPKHLITATGQRVTLRCSPRSGDLSVYWYQQSLDQGLQFLIQYYNGEERAKGNILERFSAQQFPDLHSELNLSSLELGDSALYFCASSRTGGKDTEAFFGQGTRLTVV.

As concerns this clone: This specimen includes other DNA sequences encoding the same CDR3. The gene calls are TRBV6-5 and TRBJ1-1; D not certain. This CDR3 contains 12 residues. Germline CDR1 is MNHEY and CDR2 is SVGAGI. The V end lost 3 bases, the J end lost 6 bases, and 8 bases lay between the germline ends. DNA of the CDR3: TGTGCCAGCAGTTATTCCGGGGCTGAAGCTTTCTTT. Protein: CASSYSGAEAFF.

This clone was observed once. V and J are TRBV2 and TRBJ2-7; TRBD1 might be the D (5 bases). The V end lost 4 bases, the J end lost 1 base, and 8 bases lay between the germline ends. Germline V CDR1 and CDR2: SNHLY, FYNNEI. This CDR3 spans 13 amino acids. The CDR3 region is CASSVGQSYEQYF. The CDR3 region has the DNA TGTGCCAGCAGTGTGGGGCAGTCCTACGAGCAGTACTTC.

The chain couples TRBV18 to TRBJ2-7; TRBD1 aligns across 8 bases. The V and J ends lost 3 bases and 5 bases, in that order; junction bases with no gene match: 9. Germline V lookup: CDR1 KGHSH, CDR2 LQKENI. The CDR3 has 15 residues. In nucleotides, the CDR3 is TGTGCCAGCTCACCCGGACAGGGACCCTGGGACGAGCAGTACTTC. Translation gives CASSPGQGPWDEQYF. Variable domain in full (rest from reference TRBV18 and TRBJ2-7): NAGVMQNPRHLVRRRGQEARLRCSPMKGHSHVYWYRQLPEEGLKFMVYLQKENIIDESGMPKERFSAEFPKEGPSILRIQQVVRGDSAAYFCASSPGQGPWDEQYFGPGTRLTVT.

The genes are TRBV2 and TRBJ2-5; 10 nucleotides align to TRBD1. The J call is in doubt because the DNA end fits TRBJ2-7 better. Germline lookup yields CDR1 SNHLY and CDR2 FYNNEI. The CDR3 length is 15 residues. The CDR3 protein is CASGSPGQGFNEQYF. The CDR3 coding sequence is TGTGCCAGCGGTTCACCGGGACAGGGGTTTAACGAGCAGTACTTC.

The rearrangement uses TRBV27 and TRBJ2-1; D remains unclear. The CDR3 loop spans 14 amino acids. V was clipped by 4 bases and J by 9 bases, with 16 bases between them. The germline V gene encodes CDR1 MNHEY and CDR2 SMNVEV (reference sequence). The CDR3 sequence: CASSSHRDSGEQFF. The CDR3 DNA reads as TGTGCCAGCAGTTCCCATCGTGATAGTGGTGAGCAGTTCTTC.

The genes are TRBV27 and TRBJ1-1, with TRBD1 as a possible D gene (5 bases). V lost 5 bases and J 2 bases, leaving 15 bases between the germline ends. The CDR3 loop spans 15 amino acids. In germline, CDR1 is MNHEY, CDR2 SMNVEV (reference sequence). The CDR3, as DNA: TGTGCCAGCAGTAAGCCCGGGGGACCCAACACTGAAGCTTTCTTT. Protein sequence: CASSKPGGPNTEAFF.

V and J are TRBV7-6 and TRBJ2-5, with TRBD1 matching over 9 bases. Germline V lookup: CDR1 SGHVS, CDR2 FNYEAQ. The CDR3 covers 15 residues. V lost 4 bases and J lost 5; bases outside the gene matches: 8. The CDR3 spells CASSYNRGRGETQYF. The CDR3 DNA reads TGTGCCAGCAGCTACAACAGGGGGCGCGGGGAGACCCAGTACTTC.

This chain uses TRBV9 with TRBJ2-3; D possibly corresponds to TRBD2 (5 bases). In germline, CDR1 is SGDLS, CDR2 YYNGEE. V dropped 4 bases and J dropped 0 bases, with 15 bases sitting between them. The CDR3 runs to 16 residues. The CDR3 DNA reads as TGTGCCAGCAGCAAGGGTCGAGCGGTCAGCACAGATACGCAGTATTTT. Amino acid sequence: CASSKGRAVSTDTQYF. The complete variable domain, with remaining parts taken from reference TRBV9 and TRBJ2-3, reads DSGVTQTPKHLITATGQRVTLRCSPRSGDLSVYWYQQSLDQGLQFLIQYYNGEERAKGNILERFSAQQFPDLHSELNLSSLELGDSALYFCASSKGRAVSTDTQYFGPGTRLTVL.

The J gene is TRBJ2-7, the V gene TRBV12-5; weak D call: TRBD1 (6 bases). The CDR3 length is 16 residues. Trimming left V 2 bases short and J 3 bases short, with 17 bases between. From germline, CDR1 is LGHNT and CDR2 FRNRAP. CDR3 coding DNA: TGTGCTAGTGGTTTGTTACCCATCCAGGGGAGCTACGAGCAGTACTTC. Protein sequence: CASGLLPIQGSYEQYF.

This clone was recorded once. This sequence joins TRBV11-3 and TRBJ2-3; possible D gene TRBD2, 7 bases. V lost 3 bases, J lost 0 bases, and 13 bases lay in between. The germline V gene encodes CDR1 SGHNT and CDR2 YENEEA. This CDR3 has 16 amino acids. CDR3 loop: CASSFSRGPSTDTQYF. CDR3 bases: TGTGCCAGCAGCTTCTCGCGGGGGCCGAGCACAGATACGCAGTATTTT.

This chain joins TRBV7-8 and TRBJ2-1, with 7 nucleotides matching TRBD2. The CDR3 extends over 14 amino acids. Germline V gene lookup returns CDR1 SGHVS and CDR2 FQNEAQ. V was pared by 4 bases and J by 5 bases, with 5 bases of the junction left unmatched. CDR3 in DNA: TGTGCCAGCAGCTGGGGAGCGGGGAACAATGAGCAGTTCTTC. Translated: CASSWGAGNNEQFF.

The V and J genes are TRBV19 and TRBJ1-2, with 9 bases identical to TRBD1. Trimming cost V 4 bases and J 2 bases; bases outside gene matches: 2. The CDR3 length is 14 residues. Germline CDR1 is LNHDA and CDR2 is SQIVND (reference sequence). The CDR3 DNA follows: TGTGCCAGTAGTACGACAGGGGGGAACTATGGCTACACCTTC. As protein: CASSTTGGNYGYTF.